This is a list of T cell receptor beta chains from one sample in a study of technical replicates of blood from a few donors. Here immunoSEQ multiplex PCR was the method, and the copy in TCRdb shows in-frame clones only, minus some. The top ten clones hold approximately 4% of a sample with tens of thousands of clones, around 93% of them seen once. The specimen was PBMCs. Receptors were obtained from a human donor in good health. Some clones in this sample may be carry-over from other donors' samples. Each CDR3 is given without its conserved first and last residue. The D gene is left open where the match is weak. Clone size appears in some rows only: once, few, many, or a class for an expanded clone.

j_gene	v_gene	d_gene	abundance	CDR3aa
TRBJ1-3	TRBV2	TRBD1	NA	ASSGDRGTGNTIY
TRBJ1-1	TRBV4-3	NA	few	ASSQGHQTEAF
TRBJ2-5	TRBV4-2	TRBD1	NA	ASSQGGVGGVETQY
TRBJ1-3	TRBV5-8	NA	NA	ASSGTQGFSGNTIY
TRBJ2-5	TRBV7-2	TRBD2	NA	ASSLAQPREVETQY
TRBJ1-5	TRBV29-1	TRBD1	NA	SVESGAGGEPQH
TRBJ1-6	TRBV29-1	TRBD1	NA	SASQGVDSPLH
TRBJ1-5	TRBV6-5	TRBD1	NA	ASSYSTGADQPQH
TRBJ2-7	TRBV6-6	TRBD2	once	ASRTSGTSGTYEQY
TRBJ1-1	TRBV6-1	NA	NA	ASSTQQGTEAF
TRBJ2-3	TRBV2	NA	NA	ASSEDSRSTDTQY
TRBJ2-5	TRBV25-1	TRBD2	once	ASSRGGETQY
TRBJ1-2	TRBV15	TRBD1	NA	ATSSRTGYGYT
TRBJ2-7	TRBV5-5	TRBD2	NA	ASSLGLAGVEQY
TRBJ2-7	TRBV5-4	TRBD1	NA	ASSLGGQGAREQY
TRBJ2-7	TRBV4-3	NA	NA	ASSQGLSGVVEQY
TRBJ2-1	TRBV27	NA	NA	ASSLSYANRDEQF
TRBJ2-5	TRBV6-1	TRBD2	NA	ASSGGLAAQETQY
TRBJ1-6	TRBV11-1	TRBD1	NA	ASSFDRVNSPLH
TRBJ1-4	TRBV6-5	NA	NA	ASSSGGTGNEKLF
TRBJ2-5	TRBV5-1	TRBD1	NA	ASSVTGTGFVETQY
TRBJ2-2	TRBV19	NA	NA	ASSGGAGTGELF
TRBJ2-3	TRBV10-3	TRBD2	NA	AISGPRPSGGATQY
TRBJ1-5	TRBV27	TRBD1	NA	ATKGQGDSNQPQH
TRBJ1-1	TRBV7-2	TRBD1	NA	ASSLGQGATEAF
TRBJ2-2	TRBV5-1	NA	NA	ASSSGQNTGELF
TRBJ1-1	TRBV27	NA	NA	ASRELGAVNTEAF
TRBJ1-1	TRBV7-3	TRBD1	NA	ASSGTGGTEAF
TRBJ1-2	TRBV29-1	TRBD1	NA	SVEERDRGGYT
TRBJ1-1	TRBV2	NA	NA	ASSKDRNTEAF
TRBJ2-3	TRBV5-1	TRBD2	once	ASTTGGTDTQY
TRBJ1-2	TRBV6-5	NA	NA	ASKLTGGPYGYT
TRBJ2-5	TRBV7-2	TRBD2	NA	AGGGPNSPETQY
TRBJ1-5	TRBV7-8	TRBD1	NA	ASSLYRGYNQPQH
TRBJ1-5	TRBV19	TRBD1	NA	ASSPTGDFSQPQH
TRBJ2-2	TRBV11-1	NA	NA	ASSFVGSGYTGELF
TRBJ2-7	TRBV6-6	NA	NA	ASKGSVALPYEQY
TRBJ2-7	TRBV7-6	NA	NA	ASSSPGHPYEQY
TRBJ2-5	TRBV6-5	NA	NA	ASSYSYREETQY
TRBJ2-1	TRBV30	TRBD1	NA	AWSVGTDEQF
TRBJ1-5	TRBV7-9	NA	NA	ASSLQGYQPQH
TRBJ1-4	TRBV7-9	TRBD1	few	ASSLFGSEGATNEKLF
TRBJ2-2	TRBV29-1	NA	NA	SARGAATGELF
TRBJ1-4	TRBV7-8	TRBD1	NA	ASSIGQGAGEKLF
TRBJ2-3	TRBV7-8	TRBD2	once	ASSPTSGRSRGTDTQY
TRBJ1-5	TRBV6-1	TRBD1	NA	ASSDTGDIIQPQH
TRBJ2-2	TRBV4-3	NA	NA	ASSQGSRTSTGELF
TRBJ1-5	TRBV7-2	NA	NA	ASSLSRGKVQPQH
TRBJ2-3	TRBV4-3	NA	NA	ASSQAVLQTSTDTQY
TRBJ2-2	TRBV5-1	TRBD2	NA	ASSSQLAGGPGGELF
TRBJ2-1	TRBV5-1	TRBD2	NA	ASSPVASGSYNEQF
TRBJ1-2	TRBV7-9	TRBD1	NA	ASSPRDRVYGYT
TRBJ2-4	TRBV7-2	TRBD1	NA	ASSGGQVNIQY
TRBJ2-7	TRBV7-2	TRBD1	NA	ASSFDRGYSYEQY
TRBJ2-7	TRBV7-9	NA	once	ASSPSSYEQY
TRBJ2-7	TRBV9	TRBD2	NA	ASSVVSGSHEQY
TRBJ2-7	TRBV13	TRBD1	NA	ASSSTGTGAYEQY
TRBJ2-1	TRBV7-3	TRBD2	NA	ASSFSGRFAWQF
TRBJ2-1	TRBV6-1	TRBD2	NA	ASRPLASGNNEQF
TRBJ1-4	TRBV4-3	TRBD1	NA	ASSANPQGGNEKLF